A single sample gave rise to the 20 T cell receptor beta chains below, sequenced in a study of T-cell memory formation after mild COVID-19. TCRdb analysed the 5' RACE reads with MiXCR anew, one entry per CDR3 protein. Of 260,000 or so distinct CDR3 sequences in the sample, 16% were seen once. The sample consisted of PBMCs or a T cell subset sorted from them (not recorded which). All receptors derive from a man aged 18 to 29 who had mild COVID-19 (a few samples of this study predate the infection). Cell type and time point are not known.

CDR3 nucleotides: TGCGCCAGCAGCCCCGGGGGCCGGGGGATCAATGAGCAGTTCTTC. It specifies CASSPGGRGINEQFF. The chain links TRBV4-1 to TRBJ2-1, with D tentatively TRBD1 or TRBD2 (6 bases each). Germline V gene sequence: CDR1 MGHRA, CDR2 YSYEKL. The CDR3 has 15 amino acids. V was pared by 4 bases and J by 6 bases, with 16 bases between.

The rearrangement links TRBV4-1 to TRBJ2-3, with 9 bases fitting TRBD1. The CDR3 length is 15 residues. V lost 0 bases to trimming and J lost 6 bases; unmatched junction nucleotides: 4. The germline gives CDR1 MGHRA, CDR2 YSYEKL. CDR3 bases: TGCGCCAGCAGCCAAGAACACAGGGGGCTGGATACGCAGTATTTT. Translation: CASSQEHRGLDTQYF.

At least ten counts were recorded for this clonotype. The genes are TRBV5-1 and TRBJ2-5; D could derive from TRBD1 or TRBD2 (5 bases each). Germline V CDR1 and CDR2: SGHRS, YFSETQ. V was shortened by 4 bases and J by 5 bases, with 15 bases between the two germline ends. There are 14 residues in the CDR3. The CDR3: CASSLGTAWETQYF. The CDR3 nucleotides are TGCGCCAGCAGCCTGGGGACCGCTTGGGAGACCCAGTACTTC.

The V gene is TRBV14, the J gene TRBJ1-3; a weak D match, TRBD1 (5 bases). Per germline, CDR1 SGHDN and CDR2 FVKESK. V was shortened by 4 bases and J by 4 bases, with 8 bases between the two germline ends. The CDR3 is 13 amino acids. Here the CDR3 DNA reads TGTGCCAGCAGCCCCCGGGGCGGAAACACCATATATTTT. The encoded protein is CASSPRGGNTIYF.

The rearrangement joins TRBV6-5 to TRBJ1-2, with no clear D. Germline lookup yields CDR1 MNHEY and CDR2 SVGAGI. The CDR3 runs 13 residues. V lost 8 bases to trimming and J lost 6 bases, with 16 bases between them. The CDR3 DNA follows: TGTGCCAGCCAAAGAGAGATCGGGGATGGCTACACCTTC. Protein product: CASQREIGDGYTF.

This clonotype was recorded a few times. The CDR3 loop is CASSLASYEQFF. The CDR3 DNA is TGTGCCAGCAGCTTAGCTTCGTATGAGCAGTTCTTC. The rearrangement joins TRBV7-2 to TRBJ2-1; D gene unclear. The CDR3 covers 12 residues. Germline-derived CDR1 and CDR2 are SGHTA and FQGNSA. V was cut by 0 bases and J by 8 bases, with 5 bases left in between.

This clonotype has more than one count but fewer than ten. The chain has TRBV12-3 or TRBV12-4 and TRBJ2-1; 8 bases match TRBD2. V shed 9 bases, J shed 6 bases, and the junction held 7 bases outside the gene matches. This CDR3 has 13 amino acids. In DNA form, the CDR3 reads TGTGCCAGTTCCGGGACTAGGGTCAATGAGCAGTTCTTC. Its protein product is CASSGTRVNEQFF.

This clonotype was seen more than once but under ten times. The chain combines TRBV7-9 with TRBJ2-1; 8 positions agree with TRBD2. Losses at the gene ends were 2 bases for V and 3 bases for J; bases not matched to a gene: 6. Germline CDR1 reads SEHNR; CDR2 reads FQNEAQ (reference sequence). The length of the CDR3 is 16 residues. DNA of the CDR3: TGTGCCAGCAGCTTACGGCGGGGGGCCGTCTACAATGAGCAGTTCTTC. Its translation is CASSLRRGAVYNEQFF.

The genes are TRBV12-3 or TRBV12-4 and TRBJ1-1, with a possible D match to TRBD1 (5 bases). The CDR3 covers 13 residues. Trimming stripped 7 bases from V and 5 bases from J, with 14 bases between. The CDR3: CASTQVGATEAFF. CDR3 in DNA: TGTGCCAGCACCCAAGTCGGGGCTACTGAAGCTTTCTTT.

This clonotype came up many times. J is TRBJ1-1 and V is TRBV5-1, with D unresolved. The CDR3 loop spans 14 amino acids. V was cut by 0 bases and J by 1 base, with 7 bases left in between. The V gene's germline CDR1 is SGHRS and CDR2 YFSETQ. CDR3 sequence reads: CASSLDPPNTEAFF. CDR3 DNA sequence: TGCGCCAGCAGCTTGGACCCACCGAACACTGAAGCTTTCTTT.

The rearrangement links TRBV7-6 to TRBJ1-6; D gene uncertain. The CDR3 has 14 amino acids. The germline V and J ends were trimmed by 5 bases and 7 bases, with 12 bases remaining between them. Germline-derived CDR1 and CDR2 are SGHVS and FNYEAQ. DNA for the CDR3: TGTGCCAGCAGCCTTCGGGTCCTGAATTCACCCCTCCACTTT. This encodes CASSLRVLNSPLHF. Together with reference TRBV7-6 and TRBJ1-6, the CDR3 gives the full variable domain: GAGVSQSPRYKVTKRGQDVALRCDPISGHVSLYWYRQALGQGPEFLTYFNYEAQQDKSGLPNDRFSAERPEGSISTLTIQRTEQRDSAMYRCASSLRVLNSPLHFGNGTRLTVT.

Comment on this clonotype: At one boundary the junction diverges from the germline segment, which might be a read error. The J gene is TRBJ1-1, the V gene TRBV20-1; 10 bases agree with TRBD1. Germline values: CDR1 DFQATT, CDR2 SNEGSKA (reference sequence). This CDR3 comprises 13 residues. CDR3 sequence reads: CSAGDRGLAEAFF. The CDR3 region has the DNA TGCAGTGCTGGAGACAGGGGGCTGGCTGAAGCTTTCTTT.

This clonotype turned up a few times. This sequence joins TRBV29-1 and TRBJ1-2; 8 nucleotides agree with TRBD1. Germline loops: CDR1 SQVTM, CDR2 ANQGSEA. The trim removed 6 bases at V and 3 bases at J, leaving 6 bases unmatched. The CDR3 is 13 amino acids. The CDR3 DNA sequence: TGCAGCGTCCCCAGGACAGGGCACTATGGCTACACCTTC. Amino acids: CSVPRTGHYGYTF.

In regard to this clonotype: Compared with germline, one end of the junction differs, possibly owing to a read error. V usage is TRBV11-2 and J usage is TRBJ2-1; D ambiguous. Per germline, CDR1 SGHAT and CDR2 FQNNGV. The CDR3 covers 13 residues. The CDR3 region is CASSLDRLNEQFF. CDR3 bases: TGTGCAAGCAGCTTAGATAGGCTCAATGAGCAGTTCTTC.

The V and J genes are TRBV5-6 and TRBJ2-7, with D possibly being TRBD2 (6 bases). Trimming took 5 bases from V and 2 from J, leaving 14 bases between them. In germline, CDR1 is SGHDT, CDR2 YYEEEE. CDR3 length: 14 amino acids. The CDR3 nucleotides are TGTGCCAGCAGGACTAGGAACCACCCCTACGAGCAGTACTTC. This gives the protein CASRTRNHPYEQYF.

J is TRBJ1-2 and V is TRBV12-3 or TRBV12-4; no clear D gene. This CDR3 region has 12 residues. V dropped 7 bases and J dropped 4 bases, with 10 bases sitting between them. The CDR3 loop reads CASTIGGYGYTF. CDR3 bases: TGTGCCAGCACTATAGGAGGCTATGGCTACACCTTC.

In this sample, this clonotype turned up a few times. The chain couples TRBV18 to TRBJ1-4; a possible D gene is TRBD1 (5 bases). CDR1 KGHSH and CDR2 LQKENI come from the germline V gene. V dropped 0 bases and J dropped 8 bases, with 16 bases sitting between them. CDR3 length: 16 residues. This chain's CDR3 is CASSPPNRGDKEKLFF. CDR3 DNA: TGTGCCAGCTCACCACCGAACCGGGGGGATAAGGAAAAACTGTTTTTT.

CDR3 protein: CASSLGDGYNQPQHF. CDR3 nucleotide sequence: TGCGCCAGCAGCTTGGGAGACGGATACAATCAGCCCCAGCATTTT. The chain is built from TRBV5-1 and TRBJ1-5; D remains unclear. The CDR3 extends over 15 amino acids. Trimming removed 0 bases from V and 3 bases from J, with 10 bases in between. Per the germline V gene, CDR1 is SGHRS and CDR2 is YFSETQ.

In this sample, this clonotype turned up a few times. V is TRBV4-1 and J is TRBJ2-3; 8 bases are shared with TRBD1. The CDR3 is 15 residues long. V lost 3 bases, J lost 8 bases, and 10 bases stayed unmatched. Germline-derived CDR1 and CDR2 are MGHRA and YSYEKL. The CDR3 here is CASSHGDRSLGTQYF. The CDR3 region has the DNA TGCGCCAGCAGCCATGGGGACAGGTCCCTTGGTACGCAGTATTTT.

This chain joins TRBV5-1 and TRBJ2-1; tentatively, D is TRBD1 (6 bases). Germline CDR1 is SGHRS and CDR2 is YFSETQ. V shed 0 bases and J shed 11 bases, with 9 bases lying between them. The length of the CDR3 is 12 residues. The DNA of the CDR3 is TGCGCCAGCAGCTTGGTACAGGGAAAGCAGTTCTTC. It yields the protein CASSLVQGKQFF.